Below, 25 T cell receptor beta chains from the same sample are listed, as sequenced in a study of T cell changes during pregnancy in multiple sclerosis. The data were produced by immunoSEQ multiplex PCR, yet TCRdb's version contains in-frame clones alone and is incomplete. The sample has tens of thousands of clones, more than 85% seen once. The specimen comprised CD4+ T cells from peripheral blood mononuclear cells, sampled in the third trimester of pregnancy. The receptors derive from a female donor in good health, enrolled as a control in a pregnancy study.

The chain combines TRBV27 with TRBJ2-7, with no clear D. The V gene's germline CDR1 is MNHEY and CDR2 SMNVEV (reference sequence). V was shortened by 7 bases and J by 7 bases, with 20 bases between the two germline ends. This CDR3 has 14 residues. This chain's CDR3 is CASISFPGLGEQYF. CDR3 DNA sequence: TGTGCCAGCATAAGTTTCCCGGGTTTGGGTGAGCAGTACTTC.

This clone has only one observation. Here the CDR3 reads CAWSVHGSTDTQYF. The CDR3 nucleotides are TGTGCCTGGAGTGTTCACGGGAGCACAGATACGCAGTATTTT. The J gene is TRBJ2-3, the V gene TRBV30; D is ambiguous. Trimming took off 0 bases at V and 0 bases at J, with 7 bases between the two ends. In germline, CDR1 is GTSNPN, CDR2 SVGIG (reference sequence). The length of the CDR3 is 14 residues.

The chain combines TRBV15 with TRBJ1-5; D ambiguous. The CDR3 totals 16 residues. Germline CDR1 is LNHNV and CDR2 is YYDKDF (reference sequence). The ends were cut back, 1 base at V and 3 bases at J, with 13 bases in the middle. The CDR3 is CATSRASGSYNQPQHF. The CDR3 DNA reads as TGTGCCACCAGCAGAGCATCGGGGTCGTACAATCAGCCCCAGCATTTT. Together with reference TRBV15 and TRBJ1-5, the CDR3 gives the full variable domain: DAMVIQNPRYQVTQFGKPVTLSCSQTLNHNVMYWYQQKSSQAPKLLFHYYDKDFNNEADTPDNFQSRRPNTSFCFLDIRSPGLGDTAMYLCATSRASGSYNQPQHFGDGTRLSIL.

The chain joins TRBV6-5 to TRBJ1-4, with unresolved D. Trimming cost V 0 bases and J 7 bases, with 12 bases left between them. CDR3 length: 15 amino acids. Germline V CDR1 and CDR2: MNHEY, SVGAGI. The CDR3 nucleotides are TGTGCCAGCAGTTACTCCGCCGGGGAGGGTGAAAAACTGTTTTTT. Protein: CASSYSAGEGEKLFF.

The rearrangement joins TRBV6-6 to TRBJ2-7; D unresolved. V was pared by 7 bases and J by 3 bases, with 13 bases between. The germline gives CDR1 MNHNY, CDR2 SVGAGI (reference sequence). The CDR3 length is 13 residues. The CDR3 region is CASTNGRYYEQYF. The CDR3 DNA reads TGTGCCAGCACCAACGGCAGGTACTACGAGCAGTACTTC.

The chain combines TRBV7-2 with TRBJ2-1; TRBD2 matches 11 bases. Germline loops: CDR1 SGHTA, CDR2 FQGNSA. The CDR3 runs to 15 residues. V was clipped by 7 bases and J by 9 bases; unmatched bases: 11. The CDR3 region is CASKNSGGAPGEQFF. The CDR3 nucleotides read TGTGCCAGCAAGAATAGCGGGGGGGCCCCCGGTGAGCAGTTCTTC.

The chain is built from TRBV5-6 and TRBJ2-7, with 13 positions matching TRBD2. From germline, CDR1 is SGHDT and CDR2 YYEEEE. CDR3 length: 15 residues. V lost 3 bases to trimming and J lost 3 bases; unmatched junction nucleotides: 3. DNA of the CDR3: TGTGCCAGCAGCTCGGGACTAGCGGGGCTCTACGAGCAGTACTTC. Protein product: CASSSGLAGLYEQYF.

This clone was seen just once. This chain joins TRBV6-5 and TRBJ2-7; a possible D gene is TRBD1 (5 bases). Germline V gene sequence: CDR1 MNHEY, CDR2 SVGAGI. Trimming took off 3 bases at V and 3 bases at J, with 15 bases between the two ends. This CDR3 spans 15 amino acids. The CDR3 reads CASSYLWGANYEQYF. The CDR3 DNA reads as TGTGCCAGCAGTTATCTATGGGGCGCGAACTACGAGCAGTACTTC.

The chain joins TRBV11-2 to TRBJ1-2; maybe TRBD1 (6 bases). The CDR3 totals 12 residues. Trimming stripped 5 bases from V and 8 bases from J, with 12 bases between. The germline CDR1 and CDR2 sequences are SGHAT and FQNNGV. CDR3 protein: CASSRYDRGYTF. The CDR3, as DNA: TGTGCCAGCAGCCGCTACGACAGGGGCTACACCTTC.

This clone was seen once. The rearrangement links TRBV15 to TRBJ2-7; possible D gene TRBD1, 5 bases. The CDR3 is 15 amino acids. The V gene's germline CDR1 is LNHNV and CDR2 YYDKDF (reference sequence). V lost 0 bases to trimming and J lost 4 bases, with 13 bases between them. CDR3: CATSRDRARVYEQYF. As DNA, the CDR3 is TGTGCCACCAGCAGAGATCGGGCCAGGGTATACGAGCAGTACTTC.

The chain joins TRBV6-6 to TRBJ1-1; the D is unclear. The CDR3 is 14 residues long. Trimming stripped 3 bases from V and 0 bases from J, with 8 bases between. Germline CDR1 reads MNHNY; CDR2 reads SVGAGI (reference sequence). The CDR3 DNA is TGTGCCAGCAGTTATAACCAGATGAACACTGAAGCTTTCTTT. Amino acids: CASSYNQMNTEAFF.

The V gene is TRBV7-2, the J gene TRBJ2-7, with a possible D match to TRBD1 (5 bases). Trimming pared 2 bases from V and 0 bases from J, leaving 8 bases between. Germline CDR1 SGHTA, CDR2 FQGNSA. The length of the CDR3 is 14 residues. CDR3 in DNA: TGTGCCAGCAGCTTATCCAGGGCCTCCTACGAGCAGTACTTC. This gives the protein CASSLSRASYEQYF.

The genes are TRBV30 and TRBJ2-5; D might be TRBD2 (5 bases). Germline V gene data show CDR1 as GTSNPN and CDR2 as SVGIG (reference sequence). The V end lost 2 bases, the J end lost 1 base, and 11 bases lay between the germline ends. There are 14 residues in the CDR3. CDR3 nucleotides: TGTGCCTGGAGTAGGACCGGGATCCAAGAGACCCAGTACTTC. It translates to CAWSRTGIQETQYF.

The chain combines TRBV18 with TRBJ2-5; tentatively, D is TRBD1 (6 bases). This CDR3 contains 16 residues. With 2 bases removed from V and 1 base from J, the gap between germline ends came to 14 bases. Germline V gives CDR1 KGHSH, CDR2 LQKENI. The CDR3 protein is CASSPVPGDTQETQYF. The CDR3 DNA is TGTGCCAGCTCACCAGTCCCAGGGGACACCCAAGAGACCCAGTACTTC.

This chain joins TRBV4-1 and TRBJ2-5, with 14 bases matching TRBD2. CDR1 and CDR2 from the germline V gene are MGHRA and YSYEKL. This CDR3 comprises 17 residues. Losses at the gene ends were 4 bases for V and 2 bases for J; bases not matched to a gene: 6. The CDR3 coding sequence is TGCGCCAGCAGCCGCGGGACTAGCGGGAGTACACAAGAGACCCAGTACTTC. Encoded protein: CASSRGTSGSTQETQYF.

V gene TRBV19 combines with J gene TRBJ1-5, with 7 bases lining up with TRBD1. The V gene end was trimmed by 6 bases and the J gene end by 6 bases; junction bases not matched to a gene: 11. Germline V gives CDR1 LNHDA, CDR2 SQIVND (reference sequence). The CDR3 extends over 15 amino acids. The DNA of the CDR3 is TGTGCCAGTAGGCAGGTTTCGTGGGACAGTCAGCCCCAGCATTTT. Its translation is CASRQVSWDSQPQHF. Using reference TRBV19 and TRBJ1-5 for the parts outside the CDR3, the full variable domain is DGGITQSPKYLFRKEGQNVTLSCEQNLNHDAMYWYRQDPGQGLRLIYYSQIVNDFQKGDIAEGYSVSREKKESFPLTVTSAQKNPTAFYLCASRQVSWDSQPQHFGDGTRLSIL.

V is TRBV19 and J is TRBJ1-1; no firm D call. Trimming removed 6 bases at V and 2 bases at J, with 10 bases between. The length of the CDR3 is 13 residues. Germline V CDR1 and CDR2: LNHDA, SQIVND (reference sequence). CDR3 bases: TGTGCCAGTAGCTACAGCAGAAACACTGAAGCTTTCTTT. It yields the protein CASSYSRNTEAFF. The variable domain in full, completed from reference TRBV19 and TRBJ1-1, reads DGGITQSPKYLFRKEGQNVTLSCEQNLNHDAMYWYRQDPGQGLRLIYYSQIVNDFQKGDIAEGYSVSREKKESFPLTVTSAQKNPTAFYLCASSYSRNTEAFFGQGTRLTVV.

The V gene is TRBV6-6, the J gene TRBJ2-5; D ambiguous. CDR1 and CDR2 from the germline V gene are MNHNY and SVGAGI (reference sequence). The CDR3 has 14 residues. Trimming left V 4 bases short and J 5 bases short, with 14 bases between. CDR3 in amino acids: CASSFDGPRETQYF. The CDR3 DNA reads as TGTGCCAGCAGTTTTGATGGGCCCCGGGAGACCCAGTACTTC.

The rearrangement links TRBV5-5 to TRBJ1-1, with no clear D. Germline lookup yields CDR1 SGHKS and CDR2 YYEKEE (reference sequence). The CDR3 extends over 17 amino acids. The germline V and J ends were trimmed by 1 base and 1 base, with 17 bases remaining between them. The chain's CDR3 is CASSLWARAGWNTEAFF. The CDR3 bases are TGTGCCAGCAGCTTGTGGGCCCGAGCAGGTTGGAACACTGAAGCTTTCTTT.

This CDR3 reads CASSPRNTPAFYEQYF. The CDR3 DNA reads TGTGCCAGCAGTCCCAGGAACACCCCAGCCTTTTACGAGCAGTACTTC. The chain combines TRBV27 with TRBJ2-7; no clear D. The CDR3 consists of 16 residues. Between the trimmed V and J ends, which lost 5 bases and 4 bases, there was a span of 21 bases. The germline gives CDR1 MNHEY, CDR2 SMNVEV (reference sequence).

The rearrangement uses TRBV5-1 and TRBJ2-2; 7 nucleotides match TRBD1. The CDR3 loop spans 15 amino acids. J gave up 2 bases and V 3 bases, and 4 bases lay outside the gene matches. Germline loops: CDR1 SGHRS, CDR2 YFSETQ. The CDR3 bases are TGCGCCAGCAGCTCACAGGGGATTAACACCGGGGAGCTGTTTTTT. As protein: CASSSQGINTGELFF. Variable domain in full (rest from reference TRBV5-1 and TRBJ2-2): KAGVTQTPRYLIKTRGQQVTLSCSPISGHRSVSWYQQTPGQGLQFLFEYFSETQRNKGNFPGRFSGRQFSNSRSEMNVSTLELGDSALYLCASSSQGINTGELFFGEGSRLTVL.

The chain recombines TRBV7-2 with TRBJ1-2; D is perhaps TRBD1 (5 bases). The CDR3 covers 15 residues. Germline CDR1 is SGHTA and CDR2 is FQGNSA. V lost 1 base, J lost 5 bases, and 14 bases lay in between. CDR3 in DNA: TGTGCCAGCAGCTTAGGAACGTCGGCAGGGTATGGCTACACCTTC. Encoded protein: CASSLGTSAGYGYTF. Supplemented by reference TRBV7-2 and TRBJ1-2, the full variable domain reads GAGVSQSPSNKVTEKGKDVELRCDPISGHTALYWYRQSLGQGLEFLIYFQGNSAPDKSGLPSDRFSAERTGGSVSTLTIQRTQQEDSAVYLCASSLGTSAGYGYTFGSGTRLTVV.

The chain couples TRBV18 to TRBJ2-3; 9 nucleotides match TRBD1. Trimming removed 3 bases from V and 5 bases from J; junction bases left unmatched: 3. Germline CDR1 is KGHSH and CDR2 is LQKENI. This CDR3 contains 14 residues. CDR3 protein: CASSPLGQGDTQYF. As DNA, the CDR3 is TGTGCCAGCTCACCGTTGGGACAGGGAGATACGCAGTATTTT.

The chain combines TRBV13 with TRBJ2-3; TRBD2 matches 8 bases. The CDR3 length is 13 residues. V was pared by 5 bases and J by 5 bases, with 3 bases of the junction left unmatched. CDR1 and CDR2 (germline): PRHDT, FYEKMQ (reference sequence). The CDR3 DNA sequence: TGTGCCAGCAGCCGGGGGGGCCTAGATACGCAGTATTTT. As protein: CASSRGGLDTQYF.

The CDR3 spells CASGLRNTEAFF. The CDR3 DNA is TGTGCTAGTGGTTTGCGGAACACTGAAGCTTTCTTT. The rearrangement uses TRBV12-5 and TRBJ1-1, with unresolved D. The V end was cut by 2 bases, the J end by 1 base, with 2 bases between. The CDR3 extends over 12 amino acids. Germline V gene lookup returns CDR1 LGHNT and CDR2 FRNRAP.